The source of this TCR beta chain is a study of shared clonotypes between healthy human individuals. Study-level information: A couple of female and a few male donors aged 18 to 49 were enrolled.

V was shortened by 6 bases and J by 1 base, with 12 bases between the two germline ends. CDR1 and CDR2 from the germline V gene are MNHNY and SVGAGI (reference sequence). The CDR3 is 14 amino acids. At the deep level, the assay was run. The authors split each subset's genomic DNA evenly across several immunoSEQ plates. TCRdb keeps only in-frame clones here, not all; method: immunoSEQ multiplex PCR. The table shows about 2.1 million clones, with over 85% occurring only once. General study results and limits: Memory subsets generally showed smaller estimated richness than naive subsets did.

Notes on this clone: The antigen is not known.

Naive CD8 cells comprised CD45RO-negative, CCR7-positively selected cells, excluding terminally differentiated effector memory CD45RA+ cells. V is TRBV6-6 and J is TRBJ1-1; TRBD1 is a possible D gene (6 bases). The sample was naive CD8+ T cells from PBMCs. This TCR derives from a man aged 18 to 30 in good health. Some clones in this sample may be carry-over from other donors' samples. The CDR3 spells CASSRGGPNTEAFF. The CDR3 coding sequence is TGTGCCAGCAGCCGAGGGGGTCCGAACACTGAAGCTTTCTTT.